Listed below are T cell receptor beta chains from one sample, sequenced in a study of blood T cell repertoires in COVID-19. Sequenced by immunoSEQ multiplex PCR; TCRdb stores in-frame clones only, minus some. The sample carries roughly 180,000 clones, 83% recorded once. Sequenced: PBMCs or T cells enriched from blood (not recorded which). These receptors all come from a woman between 45 and 60 years old in a cohort exposed to, infected with or recovered from COVID-19 (not recorded which). Both conserved end residues are part of each CDR3. The order of the fields is clone size, V gene, D gene, J gene, CDR3 protein, CDR3 DNA. The D gene is left open where the match is weak. Clone size is stated in some rows and not others, as once, few, many or a class when expanded.

.,TRBV9,.,TRBJ1-6,CASSARENNSPLHF,TGTGCCAGCAGCGCCCGGGAGAATAATTCACCCCTCCACTTT
.,TRBV6-5,.,TRBJ1-5,CASSLVYEQPQHF,TGTGCCAGCAGCCTGGTCTACGAGCAGCCCCAGCATTTT
.,TRBV12-5,TRBD2,TRBJ2-7,CASGLGGGGRALKQYF,TGTGCTAGTGGTTTGGGAGGTGGCGGGAGGGCCCTCAAGCAGTACTTC
.,TRBV6-4,.,TRBJ2-7,CASSEGGDSGEQYF,TGTGCCAGCAGTGAAGGAGGGGACAGTGGCGAGCAGTACTTC
.,TRBV7-9,TRBD2,TRBJ2-2,CASSSGLAGLSGELFF,TGTGCCAGCAGCTCGGGACTAGCGGGATTGTCCGGGGAGCTGTTTTTT
.,TRBV11-1,.,TRBJ2-1,CASSTTGVIGNEQFF,TGTGCCAGCAGCACAACGGGGGTAATAGGCAATGAGCAGTTCTTC
.,TRBV9,.,TRBJ1-2,CASSVSVGGGYTF,TGTGCCAGCAGCGTTAGCGTCGGAGGTGGCTACACCTTC
.,TRBV6-5,.,TRBJ1-2,CASSLDSYGYTF,TGTGCCAGCAGCTTGGACAGCTATGGCTACACCTTC
.,TRBV18,.,TRBJ2-7,CASSPGWGPAYEQYF,TGTGCCAGCTCACCAGGCTGGGGGCCAGCCTACGAGCAGTACTTC
few,TRBV19,TRBD1,TRBJ1-1,CASSSGQGVNTEAFF,TGTGCCAGTAGTAGTGGACAGGGTGTGAACACTGAAGCTTTCTTT
.,TRBV7-2,.,TRBJ1-2,CASSSNSYGYTF,TGTGCCAGCAGCTCCAACAGCTATGGCTACACCTTC
once,TRBV3-1/TRBV3-2,TRBD1,TRBJ1-1,CASSQGFRGRITEAFF,TGTGCCAGCAGCCAAGGCTTCAGGGGGCGGATCACTGAAGCTTTCTTT
few,TRBV10-3,.,TRBJ1-2,CAISADTGLFNYGYTF,TGTGCCATCAGCGCCGATACAGGGCTATTTAACTATGGCTACACCTTC
.,TRBV6-1,TRBD2,TRBJ2-1,CASSEDGGYHEQFF,TGTGCCAGCAGTGAAGACGGGGGGTACCATGAGCAGTTCTTC
few,TRBV27,.,TRBJ1-5,CASSLARVNQPQHF,TGTGCCAGCAGTTTAGCCAGGGTCAATCAGCCCCAGCATTTT
.,TRBV10-1,.,TRBJ2-2,CASSEWGQGNGGELFF,TGCGCCAGCAGTGAATGGGGGCAGGGAAACGGCGGGGAGCTGTTTTTT
.,TRBV6-5,.,TRBJ1-2,CAIRANYGYTF,TGTGCCATAAGAGCTAACTATGGCTACACCTTC
.,TRBV6-5,TRBD1,TRBJ1-6,CASRTTGYGSPLHF,TGTGCCAGCAGGACGACAGGGTACGGTTCACCCCTCCACTTT
.,TRBV7-2,.,TRBJ2-5,CASSLAPQNQYF,TGTGCCAGCAGCTTAGCCCCCCAGAACCAGTACTTC
.,TRBV7-9,.,TRBJ2-2,CASSFGTLAGELFF,TGTGCCAGCAGCTTTGGGACACTAGCCGGGGAGCTGTTTTTT
.,TRBV4-2,TRBD1,TRBJ1-2,CASSQTLQGNYGYTF,TGTGCCAGCAGCCAAACACTACAGGGGAACTATGGCTACACCTTC
few,TRBV30,.,TRBJ1-1,CAWSFNTEAFF,TGTGCCTGGAGCTTTAACACTGAAGCTTTCTTT
.,TRBV11-2,TRBD2,TRBJ2-7,CASSPLNAGVGEQYF,TGTGCCAGCAGCCCCCTCAATGCGGGAGTCGGCGAGCAGTACTTC
.,TRBV27,TRBD1,TRBJ1-2,CASSSIQGAGFNYGYTF,TGTGCCAGCAGTTCCATACAGGGGGCAGGTTTCAACTATGGCTACACCTTC
.,TRBV15,TRBD1,TRBJ1-4,CATSRDRPAEKLFF,TGTGCCACCAGCAGGGACAGGCCCGCTGAAAAACTGTTTTTT
.,TRBV6-5,.,TRBJ2-3,CASSLGQGYGDTQYF,TGTGCCAGCAGTTTGGGGCAGGGGTACGGAGATACGCAGTATTTT
.,TRBV13,TRBD2,TRBJ2-4,CASSRPTSGSGNIQYF,TGTGCCAGCAGCCGCCCTACTAGCGGGAGTGGCAACATTCAGTACTTC
once,TRBV3-1/TRBV3-2,.,TRBJ1-5,CASSQQGHNQPQHF,TGTGCCAGCAGCCAGCAGGGGCACAATCAGCCCCAGCATTTT
.,TRBV29-1,TRBD1,TRBJ1-2,CSVAVGQADGYGYTF,TGCAGCGTTGCCGTCGGACAGGCCGACGGATATGGCTACACCTTC
.,TRBV5-6,TRBD2,TRBJ2-1,CASSWRLAGGQAYNEQFF,TGTGCCAGCAGCTGGCGACTAGCGGGAGGGCAAGCCTACAATGAGCAGTTCTTC
few,TRBV24-1,TRBD1,TRBJ1-2,CATNIQGGYGYTF,TGTGCCACCAATATCCAGGGGGGATATGGCTACACCTTC
once,TRBV20-1,.,TRBJ2-5,CSASGLQETQYF,TGCAGTGCTAGTGGTCTACAAGAGACCCAGTACTTC
once,TRBV20-1,.,TRBJ2-1,CSVRESSEQFF,TGCAGTGTTAGGGAGTCGAGTGAGCAGTTCTTC
.,TRBV7-2,TRBD2,TRBJ2-3,CASSSGLAGTTDTQYF,TGTGCCAGCAGCTCGGGACTAGCGGGGACCACAGATACGCAGTATTTT
.,TRBV28,TRBD1,TRBJ1-2,CASRHRDRDSNYGYTF,TGTGCCAGCAGACACCGGGACAGGGATTCTAACTATGGCTACACCTTC
.,TRBV11-2,.,TRBJ2-1,CASSSYPSDEQFF,TGTGCCAGCAGCAGTTATCCCTCGGATGAGCAGTTCTTC
.,TRBV24-1,.,TRBJ1-2,CATSDSPRDGYTF,TGTGCCACCAGTGACTCCCCCAGGGATGGCTACACCTTC
once,TRBV7-3,TRBD2,TRBJ2-3,CASSFQGTREMYF,TGTGCCAGCAGCTTTCAAGGGACTAGGGAAATGTATTTT
.,TRBV10-3,.,TRBJ1-6,CAISRDKGSPLHF,TGTGCCATCAGTCGGGATAAAGGGTCACCCCTCCACTTT
.,TRBV7-8,TRBD2,TRBJ2-7,CASSLATSGSPKYF,TGTGCCAGCAGCTTAGCAACTAGCGGGAGTCCCAAGTACTTC
once,TRBV28,TRBD1,TRBJ2-1,CASTLPDRGGNEQFF,TGTGCCAGCACCCTCCCTGACAGGGGAGGCAATGAGCAGTTCTTC
.,TRBV5-1,.,TRBJ1-2,CASSPQPDTNYGYTF,TGCGCCAGCAGCCCACAACCGGACACCAACTATGGCTACACCTTC
.,TRBV12-5,TRBD1,TRBJ2-1,CASGAGQGNEQFF,TGTGCTAGTGGGGCGGGACAGGGCAATGAGCAGTTCTTC
.,TRBV6-5,.,TRBJ2-1,CASSKRQVGDNEQFF,TGTGCCAGCAGCAAAAGACAGGTTGGTGACAATGAGCAGTTCTTC
.,TRBV11-2,TRBD2,TRBJ2-7,CASSLDTAGSYEQYF,TGTGCCAGCAGCTTAGATACAGCGGGGTCCTACGAGCAGTACTTC
.,TRBV6-2/TRBV6-3,.,TRBJ2-1,CASSYLEKGNEQFF,TGTGCCAGCAGTTATTTAGAGAAGGGGAATGAGCAGTTCTTC
.,TRBV6-5,.,TRBJ1-2,CASTTPLNYGGYTF,TGTGCCAGCACCACCCCGTTGAACTATGGTGGCTACACCTTC
.,TRBV9,TRBD1,TRBJ2-7,CASSVEGTGGREQYF,TGTGCCAGCAGCGTAGAAGGGACAGGGGGCCGGGAGCAGTACTTC
.,TRBV11-2,TRBD1,TRBJ2-7,CASSAPGTDLSYEQYF,TGTGCCAGCAGCGCCCCCGGGACAGACCTCTCCTACGAGCAGTACTTC
.,TRBV7-3,TRBD2,TRBJ2-2,CASSRSGAANTGELFF,TGTGCCAGCAGTAGAAGCGGGGCCGCGAACACCGGGGAGCTGTTTTTT
.,TRBV5-4,TRBD1,TRBJ2-2,CASSLDRGATGELFF,TGTGCCAGCAGCTTGGACAGGGGAGCAACCGGGGAGCTGTTTTTT
.,TRBV2,.,TRBJ1-3,CASSETGFSGNTIYF,TGTGCCAGCAGCGAAACAGGGTTCTCTGGAAACACCATATATTTT
few,TRBV7-9,.,TRBJ1-1,CASSMSGQRTEAFF,TGTGCCAGCAGCATGTCTGGACAGCGCACTGAAGCTTTCTTT
once,TRBV20-1,.,TRBJ2-5,CSASPEETQYF,TGCAGTGCTAGCCCAGAAGAGACCCAGTACTTC
.,TRBV18,.,TRBJ2-2,CASSPPAEPGELFF,TGTGCCAGCTCACCACCTGCAGAACCCGGGGAGCTGTTTTTT
.,TRBV6-5,.,TRBJ1-1,CASRRETGGTEAFF,TGTGCCAGCCGAAGGGAGACGGGGGGCACTGAAGCTTTCTTT
.,TRBV2,.,TRBJ2-1,CARRGGAGAYNEQFF,TGTGCCCGCAGGGGGGGGGCGGGGGCCTACAATGAGCAGTTCTTC
.,TRBV6-2/TRBV6-3,.,TRBJ2-3,CASSYSRAGADTQYF,TGTGCCAGCAGTTACTCCAGGGCAGGGGCAGATACGCAGTATTTT